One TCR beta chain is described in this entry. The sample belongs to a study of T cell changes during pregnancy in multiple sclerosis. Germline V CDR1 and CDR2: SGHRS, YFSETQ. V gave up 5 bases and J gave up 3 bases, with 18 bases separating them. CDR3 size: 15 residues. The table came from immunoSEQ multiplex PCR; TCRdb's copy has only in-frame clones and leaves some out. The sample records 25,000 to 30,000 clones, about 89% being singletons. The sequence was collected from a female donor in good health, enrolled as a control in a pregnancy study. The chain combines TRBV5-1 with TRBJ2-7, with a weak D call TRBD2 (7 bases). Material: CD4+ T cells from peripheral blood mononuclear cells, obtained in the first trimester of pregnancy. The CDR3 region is CASRGGAANDYEQYF. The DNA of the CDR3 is TGCGCCAGCAGAGGGGGGGCAGCCAACGACTACGAGCAGTACTTC.